This T cell receptor (beta chain) came from a study of blood T cells in healthy people across ages. Sample-barcoded 5' priming and a J-beta primer mix drove a second PCR of 7 to 11 cycles. TCRdb processed the 5' RACE reads anew with MiXCR; each CDR3 protein has one entry. The sample has about 800,000 distinct CDR3 sequences, approximately 25% seen once. The sample was also linked to a second study, of T cells of mothers and their children. That work contributes: The study obtained over 8 million TCR beta CDR3 reads per mother and 2.5 million to 3 million per child. Thymic selection molds TCR recombination products alike in related and unrelated pairs.

The sample consisted of blood. The source is a boy between 5 and 17 years old in good health.

The CDR3 reads CASSLGADYGYTF. In nucleotides, the CDR3 is TGTGCCAGCAGTTTAGGGGCAGATTATGGCTACACCTTC. The chain joins TRBV12-3 or TRBV12-4 to TRBJ1-2; D not certain. This CDR3 region has 13 residues. The V end was cut by 1 base, the J end by 5 bases, with 8 bases between.